The sequence of this T cell receptor (beta chain) was determined in a study of shared clonotypes between healthy human individuals. Deep was the level used in running the assay. Over several immunoSEQ plates, each subset's genomic DNA was distributed in even portions. On ten immunoSEQ deep assay plates, unsorted PBMC DNA was sequenced. This table comes from immunoSEQ multiplex PCR, and its TCRdb copy is limited to in-frame clones, with some not included. This sample carries 470,000 or so clones, more than 75% of them seen once, and the ten largest clones take around 13%. Every donor was a Caucasian adult from Nashville, Tennessee. CDR1 and CDR2 from the germline V gene are SGHRS and YFSETQ. Trimming took off 2 bases at V and 3 bases at J, with 11 bases between the two ends. There are 14 residues in the CDR3. A few counts support this clone. Other DNA variants within this sample encode the same CDR3.

The rearrangement joins TRBV5-1 to TRBJ1-1, with D tentatively TRBD1 (5 bases). The sequenced sample consisted of PBMCs. This receptor was taken from a woman in her forties in good health. Some clones in this sample may be carry-over from other donors' samples. CDR3 bases: TGCGCCAGCAGCTTTCCGGGGGAACACACTGAAGCTTTCTTT. Amino acid sequence: CASSFPGEHTEAFF. Filled out from reference TRBV5-1 and TRBJ1-1, the complete variable domain reads KAGVTQTPRYLIKTRGQQVTLSCSPISGHRSVSWYQQTPGQGLQFLFEYFSETQRNKGNFPGRFSGRQFSNSRSEMNVSTLELGDSALYLCASSFPGEHTEAFFGQGTRLTVV.